This T cell receptor (beta chain) was sequenced during a study of blood T cell repertoires in COVID-19. On the study more broadly: Samples taken during acute and convalescent COVID-19 were collected in the United States, Italy and Spain. PBMCs, B-cell-depleted T cells, or T cells were the source of the cDNA or gDNA that made up the material.

In the authors' workflow: Using reference gene primer amplification, nucleated cell counts were estimated. Here immunoSEQ multiplex PCR was the method, and the copy in TCRdb shows in-frame clones only, minus some. D and trimming were read from the DNA, whereas the V and J calls and clone size are those reported in that table. The table lists around 170,000 clones, around four fifths of them singletons. The CDR3 extends over 13 amino acids. V lost 0 bases to trimming and J lost 7 bases; unmatched junction nucleotides: 2. CDR1 is SGDLS and CDR2 is YYNGEE in the germline V gene. Patients in Seattle were enrolled during active infection, then followed longitudinally.

This clonotype was obtained from a woman aged 70 to 79 with COVID-19, enrolled during active disease. The chain joins TRBV9 to TRBJ2-3, with 7 bases fitting TRBD2. The sequenced material came from peripheral blood. The CDR3 DNA is TGTGCCAGCAGCGTAGGCGGGAGAAATACGCAGTATTTT. Residues: CASSVGGRNTQYF.